This TCR beta chain comes out of a study of control samples from healthy donors and cancer patients. CDR3 length: 13 amino acids. Per the germline V gene, CDR1 is SNHLY and CDR2 is FYNNEI. V shed 7 bases and J shed 8 bases, with 17 bases lying between them. Sequenced by immunoSEQ multiplex PCR; TCRdb stores in-frame clones only, minus some. The sample contains around 89,000 clones, roughly four fifths of which appear only once. The chain couples TRBV2 to TRBJ1-2, with unresolved D. The receptor comes from a woman in her sixties in good health. Material for sequencing was blood. CDR3 protein: CASKVSQIYGYTF. The CDR3, as DNA: TGTGCCAGCAAAGTAAGTCAGATCTACGGCTACACCTTC.